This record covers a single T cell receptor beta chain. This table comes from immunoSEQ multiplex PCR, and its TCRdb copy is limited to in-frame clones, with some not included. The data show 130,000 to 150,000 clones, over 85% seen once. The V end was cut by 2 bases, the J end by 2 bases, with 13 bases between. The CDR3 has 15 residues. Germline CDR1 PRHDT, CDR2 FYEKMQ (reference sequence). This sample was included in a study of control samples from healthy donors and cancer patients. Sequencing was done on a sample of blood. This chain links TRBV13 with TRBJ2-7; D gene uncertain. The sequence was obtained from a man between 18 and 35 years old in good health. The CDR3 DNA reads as TGTGCCAGCAGCTTACTCCCCGGGTCGGCCTACGAGCAGTACTTC. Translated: CASSLLPGSAYEQYF.